This T cell receptor (beta chain) stems from a study of T cells after yellow fever vaccination. Study-wide background: Some fractions had low cell numbers, and these were prepared with SMART-Seq v4 Ultra Low Input.

Template switching by 5'RACE produced TCR cDNA, adding a universal primer site and UMIs. MiXCR, applied by TCRdb to the 5' RACE reads, yields one record per CDR3 protein. The repertoire holds 300,000 to 350,000 distinct CDR3 sequences, with about 10% as singletons. This clonotype was detected a few times. Antigen: not known. Study-level results: Contamination by abundant bulk-population clonotypes could be present in FACS-sorted repertoires.

The clonotype originates from a man younger than 35 who received the YFV17D yellow fever vaccine. Sequenced material: CD4+ T cells sorted from PBMCs, taken 45 days after the yellow fever booster vaccination.

CDR3 nucleotide sequence: TGTGCCAGCAGTCACCGGGAGGACAATGAAAAACTGTTTTTT. As protein: CASSHREDNEKLFF. This sequence joins TRBV28 and TRBJ1-4; no clear D gene. V was shortened by 5 bases and J by 5 bases, with 12 bases between the two germline ends. The CDR3 contains 14 residues. Germline V gives CDR1 MDHEN, CDR2 SYDVKM.